This T cell receptor beta chain is drawn from a study of CD8+ T cells in alopecia areata. Extracted RNA was reverse transcribed, and the resulting cDNA served as sequencing template. The repertoire was sequenced with immunoSEQ multiplex PCR; TCRdb's copy has only in-frame clones and lacks some. The sample includes more than 90,000 clones, roughly 58% seen only once; the top ten take 30%. Trimming took 4 bases from V and 5 from J, leaving 22 bases between them. Germline CDR1 is SGHDT and CDR2 is YYEEEE. CDR3 length: 16 residues. Study conclusions and caveats: During tofacitinib treatment, many expanded lesional clones remained in scalp and blood. The study found higher clonality in lesional than normal scalp, especially in alopecia totalis/universalis. Scalp sample data also include resident alphabeta T cells from normal skin.

Turning to this clone: What it recognizes is unknown.

The treatment is: oral pan-JAK inhibitor, 5-10 mg twice daily. Researchers gathered lesional scalp punch biopsies and peripheral blood from patients with alopecia areata. The sample here was CD8+ T cells sorted from blood, taken at week 4, from a patient treated with tofacitinib. The TCR was taken from a human donor with alopecia areata. This chain uses TRBV5-6 with TRBJ2-7; D is undetermined. The CDR3: CASSEKVGSVLDEQYF. The CDR3 DNA sequence: TGTGCCAGCAGCGAAAAAGTAGGGTCGGTTTTGGACGAGCAGTACTTC.